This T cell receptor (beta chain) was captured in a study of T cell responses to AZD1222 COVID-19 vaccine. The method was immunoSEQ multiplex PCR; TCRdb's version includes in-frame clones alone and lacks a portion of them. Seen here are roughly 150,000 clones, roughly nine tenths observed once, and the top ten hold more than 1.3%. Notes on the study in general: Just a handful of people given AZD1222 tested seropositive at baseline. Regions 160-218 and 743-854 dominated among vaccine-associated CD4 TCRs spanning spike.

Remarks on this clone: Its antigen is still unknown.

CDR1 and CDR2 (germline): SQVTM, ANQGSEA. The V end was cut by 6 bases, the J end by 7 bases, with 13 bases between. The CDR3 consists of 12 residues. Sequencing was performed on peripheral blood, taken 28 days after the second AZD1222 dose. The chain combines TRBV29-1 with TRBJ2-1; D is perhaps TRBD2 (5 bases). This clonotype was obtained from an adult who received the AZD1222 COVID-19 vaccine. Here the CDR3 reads CSVRRELNEQFF. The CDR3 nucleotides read TGCAGCGTGAGAAGGGAGTTGAATGAGCAGTTCTTC.